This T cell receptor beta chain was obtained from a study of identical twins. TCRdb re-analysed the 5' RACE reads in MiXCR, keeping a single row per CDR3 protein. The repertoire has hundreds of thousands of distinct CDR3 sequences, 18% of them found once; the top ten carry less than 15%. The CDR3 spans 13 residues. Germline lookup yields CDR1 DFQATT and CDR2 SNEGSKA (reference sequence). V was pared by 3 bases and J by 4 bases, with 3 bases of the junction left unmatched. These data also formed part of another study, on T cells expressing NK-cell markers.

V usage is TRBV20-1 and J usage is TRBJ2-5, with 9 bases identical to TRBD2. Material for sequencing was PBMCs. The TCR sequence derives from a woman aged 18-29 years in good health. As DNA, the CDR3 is TGCAGTGCTAGCGAACTAGCGGGAGAGACCCAGTACTTC. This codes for CSASELAGETQYF.